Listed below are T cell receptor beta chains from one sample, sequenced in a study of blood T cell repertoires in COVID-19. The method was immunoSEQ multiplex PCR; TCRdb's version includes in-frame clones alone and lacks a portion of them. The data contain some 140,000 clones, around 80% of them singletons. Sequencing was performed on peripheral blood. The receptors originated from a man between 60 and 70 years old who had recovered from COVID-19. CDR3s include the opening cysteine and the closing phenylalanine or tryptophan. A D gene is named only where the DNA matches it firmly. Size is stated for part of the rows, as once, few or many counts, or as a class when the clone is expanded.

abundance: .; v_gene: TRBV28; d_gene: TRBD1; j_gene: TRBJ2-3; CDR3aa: CASRPGTGGVDTQYF; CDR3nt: TGTGCCAGCAGACCCGGGACAGGGGGCGTAGATACGCAGTATTTT
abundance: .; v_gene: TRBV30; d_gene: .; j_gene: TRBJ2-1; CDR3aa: CAWSVRTYNEQFF; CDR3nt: TGTGCCTGGAGTGTACGAACATACAATGAGCAGTTCTTC
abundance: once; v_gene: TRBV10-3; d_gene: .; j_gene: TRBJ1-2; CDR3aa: CAISEFLGGEGNYGYTF; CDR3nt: TGTGCCATCAGTGAGTTTTTAGGGGGAGAAGGTAACTATGGCTACACCTTC
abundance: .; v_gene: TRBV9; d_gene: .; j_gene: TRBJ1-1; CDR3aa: CASSQTIGDTEAFF; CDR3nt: TGTGCCAGCAGCCAGACCATCGGGGACACTGAAGCTTTCTTT
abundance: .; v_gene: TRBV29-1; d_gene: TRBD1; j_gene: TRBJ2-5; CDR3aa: CSVDATGGMETQYF; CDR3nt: TGCAGCGTTGACGCAACAGGGGGCATGGAGACCCAGTACTTC
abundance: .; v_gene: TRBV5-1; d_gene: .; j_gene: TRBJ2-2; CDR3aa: CASSSGGRGPNTGELFF; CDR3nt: TGCGCCAGCAGCTCCGGTGGTAGGGGTCCGAACACCGGGGAGCTGTTTTTT
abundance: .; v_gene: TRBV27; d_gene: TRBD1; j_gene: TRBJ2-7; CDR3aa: CATSQGALRVEQYF; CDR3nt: TGTGCCACCTCACAGGGGGCGCTTAGAGTCGAGCAGTACTTC
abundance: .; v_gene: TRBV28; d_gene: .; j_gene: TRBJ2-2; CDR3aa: CASRGVGRELFF; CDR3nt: TGTGCCAGCAGGGGAGTGGGGAGGGAGCTGTTTTTT
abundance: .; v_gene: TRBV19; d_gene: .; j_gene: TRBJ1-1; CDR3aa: CASIPSRGAEAFF; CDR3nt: TGTGCCAGTATACCCTCCCGGGGGGCTGAAGCTTTCTTT
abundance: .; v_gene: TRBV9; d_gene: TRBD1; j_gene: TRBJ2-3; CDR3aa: CASSGQGGTDTQYF; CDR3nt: TGTGCCAGCAGTGGACAGGGGGGAACAGATACGCAGTATTTT
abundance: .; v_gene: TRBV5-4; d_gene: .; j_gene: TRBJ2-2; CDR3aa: CASSFESGELFF; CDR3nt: TGTGCCAGCAGCTTCGAGAGCGGGGAGCTGTTTTTT
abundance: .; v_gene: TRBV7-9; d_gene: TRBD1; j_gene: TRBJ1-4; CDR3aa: CASSGQGGGNEKLFF; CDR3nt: TGTGCCAGCAGCGGACAGGGCGGCGGTAATGAAAAACTGTTTTTT
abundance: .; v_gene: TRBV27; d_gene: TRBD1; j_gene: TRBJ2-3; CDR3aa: CASRDTGGGFTDTQYF; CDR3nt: TGTGCCAGCAGAGATACAGGGGGCGGTTTCACAGATACGCAGTATTTT
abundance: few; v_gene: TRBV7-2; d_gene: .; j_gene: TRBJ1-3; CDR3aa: CASSPQGVNSGNTIYF; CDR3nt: TGTGCCAGCAGCCCCCAAGGAGTCAACTCTGGAAACACCATATATTTT
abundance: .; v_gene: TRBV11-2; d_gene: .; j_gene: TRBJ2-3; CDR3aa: CASLPGVYTDTQYF; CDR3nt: TGTGCCAGCTTACCGGGGGTGTACACAGATACGCAGTATTTT
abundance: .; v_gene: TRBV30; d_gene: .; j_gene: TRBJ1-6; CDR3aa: CAWSRHGGSSPLHF; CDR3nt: TGTGCCTGGAGTCGACACGGGGGGTCTTCACCCCTCCACTTT
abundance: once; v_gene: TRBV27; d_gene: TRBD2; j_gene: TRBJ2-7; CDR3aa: CASSSGVSYEQYF; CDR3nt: TGTGCCAGCAGTAGCGGGGTCTCCTACGAGCAGTACTTC
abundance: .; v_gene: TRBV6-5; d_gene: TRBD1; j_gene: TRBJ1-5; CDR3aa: CAHRQGTSNQPQHF; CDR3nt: TGTGCCCATCGACAGGGAACTAGCAATCAGCCCCAGCATTTT
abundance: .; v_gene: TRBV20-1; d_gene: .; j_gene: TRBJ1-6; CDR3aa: CSASARQGVRSPLHF; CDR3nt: TGCAGTGCTAGTGCCCGGCAGGGTGTACGGTCACCCCTCCACTTT
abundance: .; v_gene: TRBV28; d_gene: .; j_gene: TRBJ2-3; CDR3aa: CASKGITDTQYF; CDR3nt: TGTGCCAGCAAGGGGATAACAGATACGCAGTATTTT